This TCR beta chain was captured by sequencing in a study of blood T cell repertoires in COVID-19 (dated by TCRdb to between 2020 and 2021). About the study as a whole: Collaborator samples came from the United States, Italy and Spain and covered acute and convalescent phases of COVID-19. Deeply sampled blood TCRbeta repertoires from subjects exposed to, actively infected with, or recovered from COVID-19 were included in the dataset. Where available, HLA class I and class II types were obtained from metadata supplied by the sample provider rather than from assay-based typing. The samples were drawn from two sources: the first 160 participants of the ongoing ImmuneRACE study, and 1,000 to 1,500 subjects contributed by 6 global collaborators. Nearly every sample came with metadata listing a de-identified subject ID, COVID-19 status, age in years and sex. The repertoires were released in a freely available public database intended as a resource for research on the immune response to SARS-CoV-2. The prospective study material was composed of cDNA or gDNA derived from T cells, B-cell-depleted T cells, or PBMCs. What the research found in general, with its limitations: The quantity of clinical and demographic metadata differed by source and by participant and was supplied without curation.

Whole blood was collected in K2EDTA tubes by collaborating institutions according to the institutions' own protocols. Collaborator samples were shipped for TCRbeta analysis as frozen whole blood, isolated PBMCs, or DNA extracted from either sample type. TCRbeta CDR3 regions were amplified from genomic DNA using the immunoSEQ Assay, a bias-controlled multiplex PCR. Per the source publication's procedure: The number of nucleated cells in each sample was estimated from the amplification of reference gene primers within the assay. To quantify the absolute abundance of each unique TCRbeta CDR3 rearrangement, sequence reads were collapsed and filtered. For each sample, productive Simpson clonality was calculated as the square root of Simpson's diversity index across productive rearrangements. As stored in TCRdb, this immuneACCESS dataset retains in-frame rearrangements with V and J assigned. A fraction of the clones does not appear; measured against another copy, unresolved V genes explain less than half of the discrepancy, and the remainder lacks a known reason. V and J calls and clone size are copied from that table; D and trimming were computed from the DNA. Present in this sample are 470,000 or so clones, around 85% of which were seen just once. The ten largest account for about 3% of the sample.

Details on this clone: There is no known antigen for this receptor. The record has no base qualities; no much larger clone is one base away.

Including cysteine and phenylalanine, the CDR3 has 17 amino acids. The only DNA kept is the CDR3, 51 bases in frame from the first base. From V the trimming removes 1 base and from J it removes 0 bases, while the gene matches leave 5 bases of the junction unaccounted for. The germline V gene specifies MGHRA as CDR1 and YSYEKL as CDR2. The source is a human donor in a cohort sampled during active COVID-19. This chain is built from TRBV4-1 and TRBJ2-1; 8 bases in between match TRBD1. Sequenced material: peripheral blood. The DNA sequence is given as TGCGCCAGCAGCCAAGCGGCGGACAGGGTCTCCTACAATGAGCAGTTCTTC. Its protein product is CASSQAADRVSYNEQFF.